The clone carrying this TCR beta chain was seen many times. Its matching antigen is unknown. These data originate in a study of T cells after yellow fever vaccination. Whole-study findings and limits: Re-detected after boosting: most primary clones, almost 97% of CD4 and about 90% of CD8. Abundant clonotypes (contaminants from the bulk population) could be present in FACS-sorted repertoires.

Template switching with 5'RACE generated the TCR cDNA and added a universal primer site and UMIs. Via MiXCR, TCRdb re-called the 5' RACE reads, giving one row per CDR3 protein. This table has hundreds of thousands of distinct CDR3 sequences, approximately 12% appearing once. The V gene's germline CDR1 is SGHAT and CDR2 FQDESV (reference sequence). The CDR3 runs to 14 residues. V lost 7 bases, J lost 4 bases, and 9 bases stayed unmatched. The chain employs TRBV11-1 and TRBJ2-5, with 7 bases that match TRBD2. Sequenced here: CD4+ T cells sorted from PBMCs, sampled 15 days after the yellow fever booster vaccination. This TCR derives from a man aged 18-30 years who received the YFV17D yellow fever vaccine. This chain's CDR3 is CASIESSSGETQYF. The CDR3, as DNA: TGTGCCAGCATCGAATCTTCTAGCGGAGAGACCCAGTACTTC.